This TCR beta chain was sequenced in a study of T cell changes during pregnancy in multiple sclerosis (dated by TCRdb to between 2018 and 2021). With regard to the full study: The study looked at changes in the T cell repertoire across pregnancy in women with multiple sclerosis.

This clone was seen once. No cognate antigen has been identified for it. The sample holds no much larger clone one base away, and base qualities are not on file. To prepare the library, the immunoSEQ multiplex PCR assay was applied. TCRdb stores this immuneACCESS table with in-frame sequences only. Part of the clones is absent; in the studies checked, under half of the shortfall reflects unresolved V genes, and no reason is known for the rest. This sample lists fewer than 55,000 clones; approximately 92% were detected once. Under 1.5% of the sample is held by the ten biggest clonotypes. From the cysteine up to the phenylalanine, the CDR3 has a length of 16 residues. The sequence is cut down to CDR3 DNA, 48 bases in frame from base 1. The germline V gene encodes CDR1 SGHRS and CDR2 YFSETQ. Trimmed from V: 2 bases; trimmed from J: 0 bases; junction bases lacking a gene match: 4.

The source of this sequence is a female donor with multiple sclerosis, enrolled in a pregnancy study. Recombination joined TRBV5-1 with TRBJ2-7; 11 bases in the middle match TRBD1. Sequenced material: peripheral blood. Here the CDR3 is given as CASSFGQGASSYEQYF. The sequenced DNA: TGCGCCAGCAGCTTCGGACAGGGGGCTTCCTCCTACGAGCAGTACTTC.